This T cell receptor (beta chain) comes out of a study of control samples from healthy donors and cancer patients. Germline-derived CDR1 and CDR2 are SGHDN and FVKESK. The CDR3 is made up of 16 amino acids. Unmatched junction bases numbered 2, after V lost 4 bases and J lost 1 base. Sequencing used immunoSEQ multiplex PCR; TCRdb keeps in-frame clones, though not all of them. Of about 170,000 clones listed, 91% are singletons. The receptor was derived from a woman aged 25 to 39 in good health. Sequencing was done on a sample of blood. V usage is TRBV14 and J usage is TRBJ2-5; TRBD2 aligns across 14 bases. Here the CDR3 DNA reads TGTGCCAGCAGCCTCGGACTAGCGGGAGGCCAAGAGACCCAGTACTTC. This sequence encodes CASSLGLAGGQETQYF.